This T cell receptor (beta chain) was found in a study of T cells in Graves' hyperthyroidism and ophthalmopathy. General study points: Most thyroid clonotypes that were expanded above 0.001 also turned up in blood. The authors' 13 V-J model separated ophthalmopathy from stable hyperthyroidism.

There were TCR beta CDR3 regions amplified from RNA transcripts. First-round RT-PCR of the TCR CDR3 relied on the HTBI primer set. Each CDR3 protein gets one entry after TCRdb re-called the multiplex PCR reads with MiXCR. The profile shows about 570,000 distinct CDR3 sequences, just over 45% of them singletons. This clonotype was observed many times. Antigen: not known. The germline CDR1 and CDR2 sequences are SNHLY and FYNNEI. CDR3 length: 15 amino acids. V gave up 6 bases and J gave up 7 bases; unmatched junction bases: 9. V is TRBV2 and J is TRBJ1-6; the match to TRBD1 covers 7 bases. This TCR was recovered from an adult woman with Graves' disease, either hyperthyroidism or ophthalmopathy (not recorded which). Input material: peripheral blood or thyroid tissue (not recorded which). CDR3 nucleotide sequence: TGTGCCAGCAGGACCCGGGACAGTATCAATTCACCCCTCCACTTT. It specifies CASRTRDSINSPLHF.